These 8 T cell receptor beta chains were all obtained from the same sample, sequenced in a study of blood T cell repertoires in COVID-19. The data were produced by immunoSEQ multiplex PCR, yet TCRdb's version contains in-frame clones alone and is incomplete. The sample lists more than 200,000 clones, roughly 88% occurring once. Sequencing used peripheral blood. These receptors originate from an elderly man with acute or convalescent COVID-19.

This chain links TRBV3-1 (or the pseudogene TRBV3-2) with TRBJ2-1; D possibly corresponds to TRBD2 (6 bases). V lost 4 bases, J lost 2 bases, and 9 bases lay in between. The germline V gene encodes CDR1 LGHDT and CDR2 YNNKEL (reference sequence). The CDR3 is 14 amino acids. The CDR3 DNA sequence: TGTGCCAGCAGCCGCGGGACTCCCTACAATGAGCAGTTCTTC. Protein sequence: CASSRGTPYNEQFF.

This chain connects TRBV3-1 (or the pseudogene TRBV3-2) to TRBJ1-2, with D perhaps TRBD1 (5 bases). This CDR3 has 14 amino acids. The V end was cut by 4 bases, the J end by 6 bases, with 15 bases between. The germline V gene has CDR1 LGHDT and CDR2 YNNKEL (reference sequence). CDR3 in DNA: TGTGCCAGCAGCCCATATCAGGGAAGGGATGGCTACACCTTC. This codes for CASSPYQGRDGYTF.

The V call is TRBV4-1, the J call TRBJ2-7; 9 bases align to TRBD2. Germline trimming cut 2 bases from V and 0 bases from J; bases unmatched to any gene: 5. The CDR3 loop spans 16 amino acids. The germline gives CDR1 MGHRA, CDR2 YSYEKL. CDR3 sequence: CASSQMASGISYEQYF. CDR3 in DNA: TGCGCCAGCAGCCAAATGGCTAGCGGGATCTCCTACGAGCAGTACTTC.

The chain carries TRBV9 and TRBJ1-3; D not resolved. CDR1 is SGDLS and CDR2 is YYNGEE in the germline V gene. V was trimmed by 0 bases and J by 0 bases, leaving 10 bases between them. This CDR3 has 16 residues. The CDR3 here is CASSVDRGISGNTIYF. Here the CDR3 DNA reads TGTGCCAGCAGCGTAGATCGGGGTATCTCTGGAAACACCATATATTTT. Complete variable domain (other parts from reference TRBV9 and TRBJ1-3): DSGVTQTPKHLITATGQRVTLRCSPRSGDLSVYWYQQSLDQGLQFLIQYYNGEERAKGNILERFSAQQFPDLHSELNLSSLELGDSALYFCASSVDRGISGNTIYFGEGSWLTVV.

The chain employs TRBV6-5 and TRBJ1-1, with D hard to call. Deletions cut 6 bases from V and 1 base from J, with 6 bases between. This CDR3 contains 12 residues. Germline V gene data show CDR1 as MNHEY and CDR2 as SVGAGI. CDR3 sequence reads: CASRSRNTEAFF. The DNA for the CDR3 is TGTGCCAGCAGGAGTAGGAACACTGAAGCTTTCTTT.

The gene calls are TRBV13 and TRBJ1-1, with D perhaps TRBD1 (6 bases). This CDR3 comprises 12 residues. Between the trimmed V and J ends, which lost 3 bases and 8 bases, there was a span of 10 bases. Germline CDR1 and CDR2: PRHDT and FYEKMQ (reference sequence). CDR3 protein: CASSFPTGEAFF. The DNA for the CDR3 is TGTGCCAGCAGCTTCCCGACAGGAGAAGCTTTCTTT.

This chain links TRBV5-1 with TRBJ2-7, with 8 bases matching TRBD2. This CDR3 is 15 amino acids long. From germline, CDR1 is SGHRS and CDR2 YFSETQ. Unmatched junction bases numbered 5, after V lost 0 bases and J lost 3 bases. The CDR3 coding sequence is TGCGCCAGCAGCTTGGTTGCGGGGGGTAACTACGAGCAGTACTTC. Translating gives CASSLVAGGNYEQYF.

This chain joins TRBV6-2 or TRBV6-3 and TRBJ1-5; 7 bases line up with TRBD1. Trimming cost V 5 bases and J 5 bases; bases outside gene matches: 12. The germline CDR1 and CDR2 sequences are MNHEY and SVGEGT. The CDR3 is 16 residues long. The DNA for the CDR3 is TGTGCCAGCAGTACACCCCGCAGGGGGGCCGATCAGCCCCAGCATTTT. Translating it yields CASSTPRRGADQPQHF.